This T cell receptor beta chain was captured by sequencing in a study of T cells after yellow fever vaccination. Notes on this clonotype: Its specificity is not known.

This CDR3 spans 15 amino acids. J lost 2 bases, V lost 5 bases, and 6 bases had no gene match. Germline CDR1 and CDR2: SGHTA and FQGNSA. As TCR cDNA was made by 5'RACE template switching, a universal primer site and UMIs were added. TCRdb passed the 5' RACE reads through MiXCR, listing each CDR3 protein once. This table has some 320,000 distinct CDR3 sequences, 4.1% appearing once. Notes on the study in general: A weaker secondary response peaked on day 5, the primary on day 15.

This sequence originates from a man between 18 and 35 years old who received the YFV17D yellow fever vaccine. The specimen was PBMCs, collected 5 days after the yellow fever booster vaccination. V gene TRBV7-2 combines with J gene TRBJ1-3; TRBD1 aligns across 7 bases. The CDR3 here is CASSPQGIPGNTIYF. CDR3 nucleotide sequence: TGTGCCAGCAGCCCACAGGGGATCCCTGGAAACACCATATATTTT.